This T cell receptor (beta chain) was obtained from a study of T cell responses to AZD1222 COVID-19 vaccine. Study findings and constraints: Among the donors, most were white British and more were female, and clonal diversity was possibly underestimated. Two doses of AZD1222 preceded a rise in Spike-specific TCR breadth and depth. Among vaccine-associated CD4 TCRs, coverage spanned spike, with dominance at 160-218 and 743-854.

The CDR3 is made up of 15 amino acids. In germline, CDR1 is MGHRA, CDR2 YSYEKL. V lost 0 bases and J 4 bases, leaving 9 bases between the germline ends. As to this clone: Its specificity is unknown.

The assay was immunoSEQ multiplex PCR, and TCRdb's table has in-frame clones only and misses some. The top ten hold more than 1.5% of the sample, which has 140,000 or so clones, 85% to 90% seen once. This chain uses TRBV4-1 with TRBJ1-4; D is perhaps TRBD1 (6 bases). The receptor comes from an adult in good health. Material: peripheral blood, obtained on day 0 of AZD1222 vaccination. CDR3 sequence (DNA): TGCGCCAGCAGCCAAGATGGACAGCATAATGAAAAACTGTTTTTT. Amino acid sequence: CASSQDGQHNEKLFF.